The 29 T cell receptor beta chains in this list originate from one sample, sequenced in a study of Graves' ophthalmopathy and Graves' hyperthyroidism. Beta-chain TCR CDR3 regions were amplified from RNA transcripts. Investigators did first-round RT-PCR with HTBI primers, then second-round multiplex PCR. One entry per CDR3 protein results from TCRdb running MiXCR on the multiplex PCR reads. Of some 520,000 distinct CDR3 sequences detected, 14% appear once; the ten largest clones hold approximately 9.8%. The sample consisted of blood. Receptors were obtained from a woman aged 25-40 years with Graves' ophthalmopathy.

Many counts were recorded for this clonotype. V usage is TRBV6-5 and J usage is TRBJ2-7; D not certain. The CDR3 sequence is 14 residues long. CDR1 MNHEY and CDR2 SVGAGI come from the germline V gene. V was trimmed by 0 bases and J by 2 bases, leaving 8 bases between them. CDR3: CASSYSKQAYEQYF. CDR3 sequence (DNA): TGTGCCAGCAGTTACTCGAAGCAGGCCTACGAGCAGTACTTC.

This clonotype has at least ten counts. The CDR3 region is CASSSTGANQPQHF. The DNA for the CDR3 is TGTGCCAGTAGTTCTACAGGGGCAAATCAGCCCCAGCATTTT. The chain carries TRBV19 and TRBJ1-5; TRBD1 matches 7 bases. Germline CDR1 is LNHDA and CDR2 is SQIVND (reference sequence). Trimming removed 5 bases from V and 4 bases from J; junction bases left unmatched: 5. The CDR3 has 14 amino acids.

This clonotype was seen ten or more times. A much larger clone sits a single nucleotide away, making a read error possible. The chain carries TRBV6-1 and TRBJ1-1; the D is unclear. Trimming took 8 bases from V and 1 from J, leaving 11 bases between them. This CDR3 spans 13 amino acids. Germline CDR1 reads MNHNS; CDR2 reads SASEGT. CDR3 coding DNA: TGTGCCAGCGTGAAACCCACGAACACTGAAGCTTTCTTT. This encodes CASVKPTNTEAFF.

This clonotype was seen ten or more times. The chain is built from TRBV15 and TRBJ1-1, with 7 positions matching TRBD1. CDR1 is LNHNV and CDR2 is YYDKDF in the germline V gene (reference sequence). J gave up 7 bases and V 0 bases, and 8 bases lay outside the gene matches. The CDR3 contains 15 residues. The CDR3 DNA sequence: TGTGCCACCAGCAGAGATTTAGGACAGGACCTTGAAGCTTTCTTT. Translated: CATSRDLGQDLEAFF.

This clonotype has ten or more counts. The CDR3 sequence is CASSYPRDGIMFQETQYF. CDR3 bases: TGTGCCAGCAGTTACCCGCGGGACGGAATAATGTTCCAAGAGACCCAGTACTTC. J is TRBJ2-5 and V is TRBV6-5; TRBD2 is a possible D gene (6 bases). Germline CDR1 and CDR2: MNHEY and SVGAGI. This CDR3 contains 18 residues. The germline V and J ends were trimmed by 2 bases and 1 base, with 20 bases remaining between them.

This clonotype has a count of ten or more. The rearrangement joins TRBV28 to TRBJ2-7; TRBD1 matches at 8 bases. Germline CDR1 is MDHEN and CDR2 is SYDVKM. The CDR3 has 15 residues. The J segment lost 1 base and the V segment lost 6 bases, leaving 8 bases of the junction unmatched. The CDR3: CASSQRDRRSYEQYF. DNA of the CDR3: TGTGCCAGCAGCCAAAGGGACAGGCGATCCTACGAGCAGTACTTC.

This clonotype was observed many times. This sequence joins TRBV10-3 and TRBJ1-1; TRBD1 aligns across 9 bases. The CDR3 runs to 13 residues. Germline CDR1 ENHRY, CDR2 SYGVKD. Germline trimming cut 4 bases from V and 5 bases from J; bases unmatched to any gene: 2. The CDR3 is CAISGTGETEAFF. In DNA, the CDR3 is TGTGCCATCAGTGGGACAGGGGAGACTGAAGCTTTCTTT.

In this sample, this clonotype turned up many times. The chain carries TRBV6-2 or TRBV6-3 and TRBJ2-7; 7 bases agree with TRBD2. The CDR3 is 15 residues long. The J segment lost 1 base and the V segment lost 2 bases, leaving 5 bases of the junction unmatched. Germline V gene data show CDR1 as MNHEY and CDR2 as SVGEGT. The DNA for the CDR3 is TGTGCCAGCAGTTACGGCGGGAGCGGATCCTACGAGCAGTACTTC. This sequence encodes CASSYGGSGSYEQYF.

The genes are TRBV11-2 and TRBJ2-5; tentatively, D is TRBD2 (5 bases). V gave up 0 bases and J gave up 1 base, with 18 bases separating them. This CDR3 is built from 18 residues. Looked up from germline, CDR1 is SGHAT and CDR2 is FQNNGV. The CDR3 coding sequence is TGTGCCAGCAGCTTAGATGTTTTGGACTTTACCCTCCAAGAGACCCAGTACTTC. It translates to CASSLDVLDFTLQETQYF.

There are many counts of this clonotype. The J gene is TRBJ1-2, the V gene TRBV6-2 or TRBV6-3, with D uncertain. CDR3 size: 15 residues. The V end lost 2 bases, the J end lost 7 bases, and 17 bases lay between the germline ends. Germline CDR1 reads MNHEY; CDR2 reads SVGEGT. CDR3: CASSYQSARYGGYTF. CDR3 coding DNA: TGTGCCAGCAGTTACCAATCCGCCCGGTACGGTGGCTACACCTTC.

The sample holds many counts of this clonotype. The gene calls are TRBV6-2 or TRBV6-3 and TRBJ2-4; D is unresolved. Trimming shortened V by 4 bases and J by 0 bases, and 16 bases separated the two germline ends. The CDR3 loop spans 17 amino acids. Per the germline V gene, CDR1 is MNHEY and CDR2 is SVGEGT. The CDR3 loop reads CASSSHDGAVAKNIQYF. The CDR3 DNA is TGTGCCAGCAGTTCTCATGATGGAGCAGTAGCCAAAAACATTCAGTACTTC.

Turning to this clonotype: This CDR3 fails to terminate in the conserved phenylalanine or tryptophan, so it likely reflects a read error. The chain links TRBV6-1 to TRBJ2-2; TRBD1 aligns across 7 bases. With V trimmed by 1 base and J by 5 bases, 7 bases remained unmatched. The CDR3 is made up of 16 amino acids. The germline CDR1 and CDR2 sequences are MNHNS and SASEGT. The CDR3 loop is CASSEVAGGRTGELFL. The DNA for the CDR3 is TGTGCCAGCAGTGAAGTAGCAGGGGGAAGGACCGGGGAGCTGTTTCTT.

This clonotype was seen repeatedly, ten times or more. The V gene is TRBV6-1, the J gene TRBJ2-5; D gene uncertain. CDR1 MNHNS and CDR2 SASEGT come from the germline V gene. V lost 1 base to trimming and J lost 9 bases, with 21 bases between them. The CDR3 spans 16 residues. CDR3 in DNA: TGTGCCAGCAGTGAAGGGACCGGGCCGCCGGTTCTTGCCCAGTACTTC. Residues: CASSEGTGPPVLAQYF.

This clonotype was seen many times. The V and J genes are TRBV7-2 and TRBJ2-4, with 7 bases identical to TRBD1. Germline lookup yields CDR1 SGHTA and CDR2 FQGNSA. With V trimmed by 5 bases and J by 6 bases, 7 bases remained unmatched. The CDR3 spans 14 residues. CDR3 residues: CASSPNRDRNIQYF. The CDR3 region has the DNA TGTGCCAGCAGCCCAAACCGGGACAGAAACATTCAGTACTTC.

Ten or more counts support this clonotype. The chain combines TRBV9 with TRBJ2-5, with TRBD2 matching 8 bases. This CDR3 region has 15 residues. Trimming removed 1 base from V and 1 base from J; junction bases left unmatched: 3. CDR1 is SGDLS, CDR2 YYNGEE, per germline. CDR3 nucleotide sequence: TGTGCCAGCAGCGTATCAGCGGGGGCCCAAGAGACCCAGTACTTC. Encoded protein: CASSVSAGAQETQYF.

The chain links TRBV12-3 or TRBV12-4 to TRBJ2-4; 10 bases map to TRBD2. The length of the CDR3 is 14 residues. The ends lost 5 bases at V and 7 bases at J; junction bases unmatched: 5. The CDR3 loop is CASSPGLAVNIQYF. The DNA of the CDR3 is TGTGCCAGCAGTCCCGGACTAGCGGTGAACATTCAGTACTTC.

Many counts were recorded for this clonotype. This rearrangement joins TRBV11-2 to TRBJ2-7, with D perhaps TRBD2 (6 bases). The V gene lost 1 base and the J gene lost 2 bases, with 12 bases spanning the gap. CDR3 size: 15 residues. Germline lookup yields CDR1 SGHAT and CDR2 FQNNGV. The CDR3 DNA follows: TGTGCCAGCAGCTTAGGACTAGTGCTGACCTACGAGCAGTACTTC. It is translated as CASSLGLVLTYEQYF.

The V and J genes are TRBV6-2 or TRBV6-3 and TRBJ2-7, with D tentatively TRBD1 (6 bases). Looked up from germline, CDR1 is MNHEY and CDR2 is SVGEGT. V dropped 6 bases and J dropped 4 bases, with 16 bases sitting between them. The CDR3 extends over 14 amino acids. The CDR3 is CASSFHQGNYEQYF. The CDR3 DNA is TGTGCCAGCAGCTTCCATCAGGGGAATTACGAGCAGTACTTC.

A few counts support this clonotype. The genes are TRBV2 and TRBJ2-6, with D perhaps TRBD1 or TRBD2 (5 bases each). Trimming cost V 3 bases and J 0 bases, with 12 bases left between them. Germline V gene lookup returns CDR1 SNHLY and CDR2 FYNNEI. The CDR3 is made up of 17 amino acids. The CDR3: CASSERVGLSGANVLTF. The CDR3 DNA sequence: TGTGCCAGCAGTGAGAGGGTGGGGCTCTCTGGGGCCAACGTCCTGACTTTC.

This clonotype was recorded at least ten times. The chain carries TRBV2 and TRBJ2-2, with D perhaps matching TRBD2 (5 bases). CDR1 and CDR2 from the germline V gene are SNHLY and FYNNEI. This CDR3 contains 15 residues. Trimming stripped 5 bases from V and 0 bases from J, with 10 bases between. The CDR3: CASSLTGTNTGELFF. The CDR3 DNA is TGTGCCAGCAGTCTTACGGGGACGAACACCGGGGAGCTGTTTTTT.

This clonotype was recorded many times. The chain combines TRBV11-2 with TRBJ2-7; D is undetermined. V was trimmed by 1 base and J by 0 bases, leaving 7 bases between them. There are 14 residues in the CDR3. Per germline, CDR1 SGHAT and CDR2 FQNNGV. CDR3 in amino acids: CASSLAALSYEQYF. The CDR3 region has the DNA TGTGCCAGCAGCTTAGCCGCCCTCTCCTACGAGCAGTACTTC.

This clonotype was recorded at least ten times. The J gene is TRBJ2-7, the V gene TRBV11-2; D is undetermined. The V gene's germline CDR1 is SGHAT and CDR2 FQNNGV. V lost 1 base and J 7 bases, leaving 8 bases between the germline ends. The CDR3 runs 12 residues. CDR3 protein: CASSLALFEQYF. DNA for the CDR3: TGTGCCAGCAGCTTAGCTCTATTTGAGCAGTACTTC.

Turning to this clonotype: A much larger clone is a single base away; this may be a read error. Because the CDR3 is missing its conserved closing phenylalanine or tryptophan, this is likely a read error. The J gene is TRBJ2-7, the V gene TRBV7-2; 13 nucleotides match TRBD2. Germline trimming cut 4 bases from V and 9 bases from J; bases unmatched to any gene: 9. CDR1 and CDR2 from the germline V gene are SGHTA and FQGNSA. CDR3 size: 15 residues. CDR3 in DNA: TGTGCCAGCAGCTATCGGACTAGCGGGAGTGCTGTGCAGTACTTG. This translates into CASSYRTSGSAVQYL.

This clonotype was counted at least ten times. The chain joins TRBV19 to TRBJ1-1, with 10 bases that match TRBD1. This CDR3 has 16 amino acids. Trimming took 5 bases from V and 0 from J; bases not matched to a gene: 6. CDR1 is LNHDA, CDR2 SQIVND, per germline (reference sequence). CDR3 coding DNA: TGTGCCAGTAGTGTTCGGACAGGGGGTATGAACACTGAAGCTTTCTTT. Its translation is CASSVRTGGMNTEAFF.

This sequence joins TRBV5-1 and TRBJ2-7; the D gene is possibly TRBD2 (6 bases). V was shortened by 3 bases and J by 0 bases, with 10 bases between the two germline ends. This CDR3 spans 14 amino acids. Germline V lookup: CDR1 SGHRS, CDR2 YFSETQ. The CDR3 DNA is TGCGCCAGCAGCTGGGACTGGTTCTCCTACGAGCAGTACTTC. It codes for CASSWDWFSYEQYF.

The rearrangement links TRBV4-2 to TRBJ1-5, with 12 bases lining up with TRBD1. V was clipped by 3 bases and J by 1 base; unmatched bases: 10. The length of the CDR3 is 19 residues. The germline gives CDR1 LGHNA, CDR2 YNFKEQ. CDR3 in amino acids: CASSQSPGQGALSNQPQHF. CDR3 nucleotides: TGTGCCAGCAGCCAGTCTCCGGGACAGGGGGCTTTGAGCAATCAGCCCCAGCATTTT.

J is TRBJ2-5 and V is TRBV29-1; 8 bases are a match to TRBD2. The CDR3 totals 13 residues. The trim removed 4 bases at V and 3 bases at J, leaving 4 bases unmatched. CDR1 and CDR2 from the germline V gene are SQVTM and ANQGSEA. The CDR3 nucleotides are TGCAGCGTTGGCCGGGGGGGGGAAGAGACCCAGTACTTC. This encodes CSVGRGGEETQYF.

The J gene is TRBJ2-2, the V gene TRBV6-1; 11 positions agree with TRBD2. V shed 5 bases and J 6 bases; nucleotides not matched to a gene: 5. This CDR3 has 15 amino acids. Germline CDR1 reads MNHNS; CDR2 reads SASEGT. CDR3 nucleotide sequence: TGTGCCAGCAGTCGTAGCGGGGGGGAATCCGGGGAGCTGTTTTTT. Its translation is CASSRSGGESGELFF.

This clonotype showed up many times. V gene TRBV6-5 combines with J gene TRBJ2-5; D not resolved. The CDR3 covers 14 residues. The germline V gene encodes CDR1 MNHEY and CDR2 SVGAGI. The V gene lost 0 bases and the J gene lost 0 bases, with 5 bases spanning the gap. As DNA, the CDR3 is TGTGCCAGCAGTTACTCTCAGTACCAAGAGACCCAGTACTTC. Its protein is CASSYSQYQETQYF.